These T cell receptor beta chains were read from a single sample in a study of shared clonotypes between healthy human individuals. Repertoires were generated with immunoSEQ multiplex PCR, while TCRdb's copy carries only in-frame clones and drops some. The table has hundreds of thousands of clones, approximately 95% seen once. Sequencing was performed on naive CD4+ T cells sorted from blood. The receptors shown here come from a woman younger than 45 in good health. The CDR3 runs from the conserved cysteine through the conserved F or W. Each record gives: CDR3 protein, CDR3 DNA, V gene, D gene, J gene, clone size. The D gene is left open where the match is weak. Expanded clones are given a class, and other clones once, few, many or no size at all.

CDR3aa: CATPSVGANVLTF
CDR3nt: TGTGCCACTCCGAGCGTAGGGGCCAACGTCCTGACTTTC
v_gene: TRBV18
d_gene: NA
j_gene: TRBJ2-6
abundance: NA

CDR3aa: CASRPGTGLVDTQYF
CDR3nt: TGTGCCAGCAGACCCGGGACAGGGTTGGTAGATACGCAGTATTTT
v_gene: TRBV2
d_gene: TRBD1
j_gene: TRBJ2-3
abundance: NA

CDR3aa: CASSRAGSSPYEQYF
CDR3nt: TGTGCCAGCAGCAGAGCCGGGTCCTCTCCCTACGAGCAGTACTTC
v_gene: TRBV7-8
d_gene: NA
j_gene: TRBJ2-7
abundance: few

CDR3aa: CATSRDLQGPYEQYF
CDR3nt: TGTGCCACCAGCAGAGATCTCCAAGGGCCCTACGAGCAGTACTTC
v_gene: TRBV15
d_gene: NA
j_gene: TRBJ2-7
abundance: NA

CDR3aa: CASSVAGVYNEQFF
CDR3nt: TGTGCCAGCAGTGTAGCGGGAGTCTACAATGAGCAGTTCTTC
v_gene: TRBV6-5
d_gene: TRBD2
j_gene: TRBJ2-1
abundance: NA

CDR3aa: CASSFAGKTGNTIYF
CDR3nt: TGTGCCAGCAGTTTTGCAGGAAAAACTGGAAACACCATATATTTT
v_gene: TRBV6-1
d_gene: NA
j_gene: TRBJ1-3
abundance: NA

CDR3aa: CASSPQVEPQHF
CDR3nt: TGTGCCAGTAGCCCGCAAGTGGAGCCCCAGCATTTT
v_gene: TRBV19
d_gene: NA
j_gene: TRBJ1-5
abundance: NA

CDR3aa: CASSLEASQETQYF
CDR3nt: TGTGCCAGCAGCTTAGAGGCCTCGCAGGAGACCCAGTACTTC
v_gene: TRBV7-6
d_gene: NA
j_gene: TRBJ2-5
abundance: NA

CDR3aa: CASSLLSYSGELFF
CDR3nt: TGTGCCAGCAGCTTACTTAGCTATTCCGGGGAGCTGTTTTTT
v_gene: TRBV7-9
d_gene: NA
j_gene: TRBJ2-2
abundance: NA

CDR3aa: CAWSLSGIYEQYF
CDR3nt: TGTGCCTGGAGTCTTAGCGGTATCTACGAGCAGTACTTC
v_gene: TRBV30
d_gene: NA
j_gene: TRBJ2-7
abundance: NA

CDR3aa: CASSGGLPNIQYF
CDR3nt: TGTGCCAGCAGTGGGGGACTACCAAACATTCAGTACTTC
v_gene: TRBV28
d_gene: TRBD2
j_gene: TRBJ2-4
abundance: NA

CDR3aa: CASSPGQGASPLHF
CDR3nt: TGTGCCAGCAGTCCGGGACAGGGGGCTTCACCCCTCCACTTT
v_gene: TRBV2
d_gene: TRBD1
j_gene: TRBJ1-6
abundance: NA

CDR3aa: CASSHRDRDLYEQYF
CDR3nt: TGTGCCAGCAGCCACCGGGACAGGGACCTGTACGAGCAGTACTTC
v_gene: TRBV6-6
d_gene: TRBD1
j_gene: TRBJ2-7
abundance: NA

CDR3aa: CASSPRPAKGEQYF
CDR3nt: TGCGCCAGCAGCCCAAGGCCAGCAAAGGGCGAGCAGTACTTC
v_gene: TRBV4-1
d_gene: NA
j_gene: TRBJ2-7
abundance: once

CDR3aa: CASSLALDTEAFF
CDR3nt: TGTGCCAGCAGCTTGGCCCTTGACACTGAAGCTTTCTTT
v_gene: TRBV5-6
d_gene: NA
j_gene: TRBJ1-1
abundance: once

CDR3aa: CSARVREQYF
CDR3nt: TGCAGTGCTAGGGTTCGCGAGCAGTACTTC
v_gene: TRBV20-1
d_gene: NA
j_gene: TRBJ2-7
abundance: NA

CDR3aa: CSVELGTSGGDTQYF
CDR3nt: TGCAGCGTTGAATTAGGGACTAGCGGGGGTGATACGCAGTATTTT
v_gene: TRBV29-1
d_gene: TRBD2
j_gene: TRBJ2-3
abundance: once

CDR3aa: CASSQDSGMNTEAFF
CDR3nt: TGTGCCAGCAGCCAAGATTCAGGGATGAACACTGAAGCTTTCTTT
v_gene: TRBV4-2
d_gene: NA
j_gene: TRBJ1-1
abundance: NA

CDR3aa: CASSEQGVSNNYGYTF
CDR3nt: TGTGCCAGCTCAGAACAGGGGGTTTCGAATAACTATGGCTACACCTTC
v_gene: TRBV18
d_gene: TRBD1
j_gene: TRBJ1-2
abundance: NA

CDR3aa: CAWRLSGTTDTQYF
CDR3nt: TGTGCCTGGCGCTTAAGCGGGACCACAGATACGCAGTATTTT
v_gene: TRBV30
d_gene: TRBD2
j_gene: TRBJ2-3
abundance: NA

CDR3aa: CASSPQGGSYGYTF
CDR3nt: TGTGCCAGCAGTCCTCAGGGGGGAAGCTATGGCTACACCTTC
v_gene: TRBV11-2
d_gene: TRBD1
j_gene: TRBJ1-2
abundance: NA

CDR3aa: CASSHLDRASGYTF
CDR3nt: TGTGCCAGCAGCCACTTGGACAGGGCGAGTGGCTACACCTTC
v_gene: TRBV14
d_gene: TRBD1
j_gene: TRBJ1-2
abundance: once

CDR3aa: CASRVDRSNQPQHF
CDR3nt: TGTGCCAGCAGAGTGGACAGGAGCAATCAGCCCCAGCATTTT
v_gene: TRBV6-1
d_gene: TRBD1
j_gene: TRBJ1-5
abundance: NA

CDR3aa: CASSVAPDVRESNEQFF
CDR3nt: TGTGCCAGCAGCGTAGCTCCCGACGTCCGGGAAAGCAATGAGCAGTTCTTC
v_gene: TRBV9
d_gene: NA
j_gene: TRBJ2-1
abundance: once

CDR3aa: CASSHPRDRRNIQYF
CDR3nt: TGTGCCAGCAGCCACCCCAGGGACAGGCGAAACATTCAGTACTTC
v_gene: TRBV5-8
d_gene: TRBD1
j_gene: TRBJ2-4
abundance: NA

CDR3aa: CASSLAGVANEKLFF
CDR3nt: TGTGCCAGCAGCTTAGCGGGGGTGGCTAATGAAAAACTGTTTTTT
v_gene: TRBV7-9
d_gene: NA
j_gene: TRBJ1-4
abundance: NA

CDR3aa: CASSNQGREQYF
CDR3nt: TGTGCCAGCTCAAACCAGGGTCGCGAGCAGTACTTC
v_gene: TRBV18
d_gene: NA
j_gene: TRBJ2-7
abundance: NA

CDR3aa: CASSSRDLYNEQFF
CDR3nt: TGTGCCAGCAGCTCCCGGGACCTTTACAATGAGCAGTTCTTC
v_gene: TRBV7-2
d_gene: NA
j_gene: TRBJ2-1
abundance: once

CDR3aa: CASRSPGQIHEQFF
CDR3nt: TGTGCCAGCAGGTCCCCGGGACAAATCCATGAGCAGTTCTTC
v_gene: TRBV28
d_gene: NA
j_gene: TRBJ2-1
abundance: NA

CDR3aa: CASSLGAGGDSYGYTF
CDR3nt: TGTGCCAGCAGCTTAGGAGCTGGAGGGGATTCCTATGGCTACACCTTC
v_gene: TRBV7-9
d_gene: NA
j_gene: TRBJ1-2
abundance: NA

CDR3aa: CASSLGLFTDTQYF
CDR3nt: TGCGCCAGCAGCTTGGGCCTCTTCACAGATACGCAGTATTTT
v_gene: TRBV5-1
d_gene: NA
j_gene: TRBJ2-3
abundance: NA

CDR3aa: CASSTQTGSYGYTF
CDR3nt: TGTGCCAGCAGCACCCAGACAGGGTCCTATGGCTACACCTTC
v_gene: TRBV7-9
d_gene: TRBD1
j_gene: TRBJ1-2
abundance: NA

CDR3aa: CAWSATRQPQHF
CDR3nt: TGTGCCTGGAGTGCCACCCGCCAGCCCCAGCATTTT
v_gene: TRBV30
d_gene: NA
j_gene: TRBJ1-5
abundance: NA

CDR3aa: CASSSGGGQSYEQYF
CDR3nt: TGTGCCAGCAGTTCCGGTGGGGGGCAATCCTACGAGCAGTACTTC
v_gene: TRBV6-5
d_gene: NA
j_gene: TRBJ2-7
abundance: NA

CDR3aa: CASSRTLYGESPQISSRDEQYF
CDR3nt: TGTGCCAGCAGTCGGACGCTGTACGGGGAAAGCCCCCAGATTTCTAGCAGAGACGAGCAGTACTTC
v_gene: TRBV27
d_gene: NA
j_gene: TRBJ2-7
abundance: once

CDR3aa: CASSYGDTTYEQYF
CDR3nt: TGTGCCAGCAGTTACGGGGATACGACCTACGAGCAGTACTTC
v_gene: TRBV6-5
d_gene: NA
j_gene: TRBJ2-7
abundance: NA

CDR3aa: CASGGNRAEQYF
CDR3nt: TGTGCCAGCGGGGGGAACAGGGCCGAGCAGTACTTC
v_gene: TRBV2
d_gene: NA
j_gene: TRBJ2-7
abundance: few

CDR3aa: CASSQEGGLAGFDEQFF
CDR3nt: TGTGCCAGCAGCCAAGAGGGGGGACTAGCGGGTTTCGATGAGCAGTTCTTC
v_gene: TRBV4-2
d_gene: TRBD2
j_gene: TRBJ2-1
abundance: NA

CDR3aa: CASSGTSGTSSYNEQFF
CDR3nt: TGTGCCAGCAGCGGGACTAGCGGGACTAGCTCCTACAATGAGCAGTTCTTC
v_gene: TRBV9
d_gene: TRBD2
j_gene: TRBJ2-1
abundance: NA

CDR3aa: CSVDPSGAGELFF
CDR3nt: TGCAGCGTTGACCCTAGCGGGGCCGGGGAGCTGTTTTTT
v_gene: TRBV29-1
d_gene: TRBD2
j_gene: TRBJ2-2
abundance: NA

CDR3aa: CASSESTGPMNEQFF
CDR3nt: TGCGCCAGCAGTGAGTCGACTGGGCCTATGAATGAGCAGTTCTTC
v_gene: TRBV10-1
d_gene: NA
j_gene: TRBJ2-1
abundance: NA

CDR3aa: CASSLAQAGGGETQYF
CDR3nt: TGTGCCAGCAGCTTAGCTCAAGCGGGAGGGGGAGAGACCCAGTACTTC
v_gene: TRBV11-2
d_gene: TRBD2
j_gene: TRBJ2-5
abundance: NA

CDR3aa: CASSPPQPSTDTQYF
CDR3nt: TGTGCCAGCTCACCACCCCAGCCAAGCACAGATACGCAGTATTTT
v_gene: TRBV18
d_gene: NA
j_gene: TRBJ2-3
abundance: NA

CDR3aa: CASSLPPGRHNEQFF
CDR3nt: TGTGCCAGCAGCCTCCCCCCCGGACGTCACAATGAGCAGTTCTTC
v_gene: TRBV5-8
d_gene: NA
j_gene: TRBJ2-1
abundance: NA

CDR3aa: CASSQRQGAGNQPQHF
CDR3nt: TGTGCCAGTAGCCAGAGACAGGGGGCAGGAAATCAGCCCCAGCATTTT
v_gene: TRBV19
d_gene: TRBD1
j_gene: TRBJ1-5
abundance: once

CDR3aa: CASSMRRGVNQPQHF
CDR3nt: TGTGCCAGTAGTATGCGGAGGGGAGTCAATCAGCCCCAGCATTTT
v_gene: TRBV19
d_gene: NA
j_gene: TRBJ1-5
abundance: NA

CDR3aa: CASSQEPTAPLVTDTQYF
CDR3nt: TGCGCCAGCAGCCAAGAACCGACGGCTCCTCTGGTCACAGATACGCAGTATTTT
v_gene: TRBV4-1
d_gene: NA
j_gene: TRBJ2-3
abundance: NA

CDR3aa: CAWRTGLAGARETQYF
CDR3nt: TGTGCCTGGAGGACGGGACTAGCGGGAGCCCGGGAGACCCAGTACTTC
v_gene: TRBV30
d_gene: TRBD2
j_gene: TRBJ2-5
abundance: NA